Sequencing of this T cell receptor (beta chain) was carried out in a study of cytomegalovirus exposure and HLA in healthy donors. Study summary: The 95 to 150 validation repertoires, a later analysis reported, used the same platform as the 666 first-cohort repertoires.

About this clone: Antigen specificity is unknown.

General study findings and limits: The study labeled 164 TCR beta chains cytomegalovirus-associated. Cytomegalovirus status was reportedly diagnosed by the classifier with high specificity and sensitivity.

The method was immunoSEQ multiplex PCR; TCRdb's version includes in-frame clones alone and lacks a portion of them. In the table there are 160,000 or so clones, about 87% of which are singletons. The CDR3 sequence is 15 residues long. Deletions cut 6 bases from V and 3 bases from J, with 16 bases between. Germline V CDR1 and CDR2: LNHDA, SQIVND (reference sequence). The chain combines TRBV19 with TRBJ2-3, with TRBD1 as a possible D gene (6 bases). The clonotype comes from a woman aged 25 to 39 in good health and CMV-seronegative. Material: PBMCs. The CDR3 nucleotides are TGTGCCAGTAGCCCACAACCCCAGGGGACAGATACGCAGTATTTT. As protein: CASSPQPQGTDTQYF.